This T cell receptor (beta chain) was sequenced in a study of blood T cell repertoires in COVID-19. Using immunoSEQ multiplex PCR, the repertoire was profiled, and TCRdb retains in-frame clones only, with some absent. The sample contains approximately 200,000 clones, around nine tenths of which appear only once. Material: peripheral blood. The clonotype was recovered from a man aged 65 to 85 with active or convalescent COVID-19.

CDR3 coding DNA: TGTGCCAGCAGCCAAGGGAAGGGACAGGCACCTAACTATGGCTACACCTTC. Translated, it gives CASSQGKGQAPNYGYTF. The chain joins TRBV3-1 (or the pseudogene TRBV3-2) to TRBJ1-2; 8 nucleotides agree with TRBD1. In germline, CDR1 is LGHDT, CDR2 YNNKEL (reference sequence). J gave up 0 bases and V 1 base, and 7 bases lay outside the gene matches. This CDR3 is 17 amino acids long.